The 22 T cell receptor beta chains listed next were all sequenced from one sample in a study of blood T cells in healthy people across ages. Alongside a J-beta primer mix, a sample-barcoded 5' primer served in a second PCR lasting about 6 to 12 cycles. TCRdb itself ran the 5' RACE reads through MiXCR, one entry per CDR3 protein. The sample has hundreds of thousands of distinct CDR3 sequences, more than 25% seen once. Sequenced material: blood. All receptors come from a woman older than 75 in good health.

V is TRBV20-1 and J is TRBJ1-4, with TRBD1 identical over 8 bases. This CDR3 has 13 residues. Germline CDR1 reads DFQATT; CDR2 reads SNEGSKA (reference sequence). V trimming: 6 bases; J trimming: 7 bases; junction bases outside the gene matches: 7. CDR3 amino acids: CSARTGKGEKLFF. CDR3 DNA sequence: TGCAGTGCCAGGACAGGGAAGGGTGAAAAACTGTTTTTT.

This chain connects TRBV7-9 to TRBJ1-1; TRBD1 might be the D (5 bases). CDR3 length equals 13 residues. Germline CDR1 SEHNR, CDR2 FQNEAQ (reference sequence). V lost 4 bases and J 5 bases, leaving 11 bases between the germline ends. The CDR3: CASSSKGVTEAFF. Written as DNA, the CDR3 is TGTGCCAGCAGCTCAAAAGGGGTGACTGAAGCTTTCTTT.

This clonotype was counted ten times or more. This chain links TRBV10-2 with TRBJ2-7, with TRBD2 identical over 10 bases. Per germline, CDR1 WSHSY and CDR2 SAAADI. The trim removed 0 bases at V and 4 bases at J, leaving 6 bases unmatched. The CDR3 sequence is 16 residues long. The CDR3 coding sequence is TGCGCCAGCAGTGAGTCTGCTAGCGGGGGTAGATACGAGCAGTACTTC. Amino acids: CASSESASGGRYEQYF.

This sequence joins TRBV5-1 and TRBJ2-3, with unresolved D. The ends were cut back, 0 bases at V and 1 base at J, with 12 bases in the middle. The CDR3 sequence is 16 residues long. Germline CDR1 reads SGHRS; CDR2 reads YFSETQ. The CDR3 here is CASSLGAAQGTDTQYF. CDR3 sequence (DNA): TGCGCCAGCAGCTTGGGGGCAGCCCAAGGCACAGATACGCAGTATTTT.

This clonotype appeared a few times. The chain recombines TRBV6-5 with TRBJ1-1; a weak D match, TRBD1 (5 bases). The CDR3 loop spans 16 amino acids. Trimming stripped 2 bases from V and 6 bases from J, with 19 bases between. Germline CDR1 MNHEY, CDR2 SVGAGI. The CDR3 DNA follows: TGTGCCAGCAGTTACAGGGGCAGTCGGACGGTCGCTGAAGCTTTCTTT. Its protein product is CASSYRGSRTVAEAFF.

On this clonotype: A much larger clonotype is one base distant, so this may be a read error. Here the CDR3 omits its conserved ending phenylalanine or tryptophan, so a read error is the likely source. Here the CDR3 reads CASSQAGLTYNEQFV. CDR3 DNA sequence: TGCGCCAGCAGCCAAGCGGGCCTAACCTACAATGAGCAGTTCGTC. The chain couples TRBV4-1 to TRBJ2-1; D is unclear. V gave up 1 base and J gave up 2 bases, with 9 bases separating them. The germline gives CDR1 MGHRA, CDR2 YSYEKL. This CDR3 comprises 15 residues.

This chain connects TRBV7-2 to TRBJ1-2; no reliable D call. The CDR3 has 14 residues. V lost 3 bases and J lost 2, with 10 bases in between. Germline V gives CDR1 SGHTA, CDR2 FQGNSA. CDR3 in amino acids: CASSFERINYGYTF. DNA for the CDR3: TGTGCCAGCAGCTTTGAGAGGATCAACTATGGCTACACCTTC.

This clonotype showed up just once. The J gene is TRBJ1-5, the V gene TRBV19; 7 nucleotides agree with TRBD1. The germline V gene encodes CDR1 LNHDA and CDR2 SQIVND (reference sequence). V dropped 5 bases and J dropped 4; count of bases not matched to a gene: 8. CDR3 length: 15 amino acids. CDR3 nucleotide sequence: TGTGCCAGTAGTCTTAGACAGGGTTGGAATCAGCCCCAGCATTTT. Its translation is CASSLRQGWNQPQHF.

Points on this clonotype: Possible read error: a much larger clone is one base away. The V gene is TRBV14, the J gene TRBJ2-1; 10 positions agree with TRBD1. The V segment lost 4 bases and the J segment 7 bases; nucleotides outside the gene matches: 13. The CDR3 runs to 17 residues. CDR1 and CDR2 from the germline V gene are SGHDN and FVKESK. The CDR3 DNA sequence: TGTGCCAGCAGCCGACTGACAGGGGGCGCTGAGCGGAATGAGCAGTTCTTC. Protein sequence: CASSRLTGGAERNEQFF.

Concerning this clonotype: A single base separates this from a much larger clone, so it may be a read error. This sequence joins TRBV12-3 or TRBV12-4 and TRBJ2-3, with TRBD1 as a possible D gene (6 bases). The length of the CDR3 is 15 residues. Trimming took 7 bases from V and 1 from J, leaving 15 bases between them. For the CDR3, the DNA is TGTGCCAGCATACAGGGCGGAGTCGGCACAGATACGCAGTATTTT. Translated, it gives CASIQGGVGTDTQYF.

The chain carries TRBV24-1 and TRBJ2-2; no clear D gene. V was trimmed by 9 bases and J by 0 bases, leaving 10 bases between them. Germline CDR1 is KGHDR and CDR2 is SFDVKD. This CDR3 comprises 14 residues. CDR3 residues: CATGPRSNTGELFF. CDR3 coding DNA: TGTGCCACCGGACCCAGATCGAACACCGGGGAGCTGTTTTTT.

On this clonotype: At one of its ends the junction is not consistent with the germline gene, which may arise from a read error. The chain combines TRBV5-1 with TRBJ1-2; 7 bases match TRBD1. The CDR3 runs 14 residues. CDR1 is SGHRS and CDR2 is YFSETQ in the germline V gene. CDR3 DNA sequence: TGCGCCAGCAGCTCGCAGGGACAGAACTATGGCTACGCCTTC. This codes for CASSSQGQNYGYAF. Full variable domain (missing parts from reference TRBV5-1 and TRBJ1-2): KAGVTQTPRYLIKTRGQQVTLSCSPISGHRSVSWYQQTPGQGLQFLFEYFSETQRNKGNFPGRFSGRQFSNSRSEMNVSTLELGDSALYLCASSSQGQNYGYAFGSGTRLTVV.

This clonotype came up many times. This chain connects TRBV11-2 to TRBJ2-4, with D perhaps matching TRBD1 (5 bases). V lost 3 bases to trimming and J lost 8 bases, with 11 bases between them. From germline, CDR1 is SGHAT and CDR2 FQNNGV. This CDR3 spans 13 amino acids. The CDR3, as DNA: TGTGCCAGCAGCTTCCAGGGTACAGACATTCAGTACTTC. It yields the protein CASSFQGTDIQYF.

The table lists this clonotype with many counts. The genes are TRBV7-8 and TRBJ2-6, with TRBD1 matching over 9 bases. CDR1 SGHVS and CDR2 FQNEAQ come from the germline V gene. V gave up 6 bases and J gave up 3 bases; unmatched junction bases: 9. CDR3 length: 17 residues. The CDR3 region has the DNA TGTGCCAGCAGTTACAGGGACAGGGCCATTGGGGCCAACGTCCTGACTTTC. Its translation: CASSYRDRAIGANVLTF.

This chain uses TRBV4-1 with TRBJ2-1; TRBD2 is a possible D gene (9 bases). CDR3 length: 20 residues. CDR1 is MGHRA, CDR2 YSYEKL, per germline. Trimming cost V 0 bases and J 13 bases, with 34 bases left between them. CDR3 nucleotide sequence: TGCGCCAGCAGCCAAGAGGGGACAGGAGCGGGGGGCGTTCCCTTCCAGACCCAGTTCTTC. It translates to CASSQEGTGAGGVPFQTQFF.

This clonotype was observed at least ten times. The chain has TRBV3-1 and TRBJ2-4; D is undetermined. The CDR3 consists of 14 residues. The V gene lost 0 bases and the J gene lost 1 base, with 4 bases spanning the gap. From germline, CDR1 is LGHDT and CDR2 YNNKEL (reference sequence). This CDR3 is CASSQDAAKNIQYF. The CDR3 DNA is TGTGCCAGCAGCCAAGATGCGGCCAAAAACATTCAGTACTTC. Looking up the rest from reference TRBV3-1 and TRBJ2-4 gives the full variable domain: DTAVSQTPKYLVTQMGNDKSIKCEQNLGHDTMYWYKQDSKKFLKIMFSYNNKELIINETVPNRFSPKSPDKAHLNLHINSLELGDSAVYFCASSQDAAKNIQYFGAGTRLSVL.

This clonotype came up many times. J is TRBJ2-5 and V is TRBV3-1; 9 bases fit TRBD2. V shed 1 base and J 2 bases; nucleotides not matched to a gene: 5. The CDR3 extends over 16 amino acids. In germline, CDR1 is LGHDT, CDR2 YNNKEL (reference sequence). CDR3 coding DNA: TGTGCCAGCAGCCAAGGGCTAGCGGGGCCGCAAGAGACCCAGTACTTC. Translation gives CASSQGLAGPQETQYF.

This clonotype occurred many times. This sequence joins TRBV20-1 and TRBJ2-3; TRBD1 agrees at 11 bases. This CDR3 region has 13 residues. CDR1 DFQATT and CDR2 SNEGSKA come from the germline V gene (reference sequence). With V trimmed by 6 bases and J by 4 bases, 3 bases remained unmatched. CDR3 nucleotides: TGCAGTGCCCCGGGACAGGGGGCAGATACGCAGTATTTT. Its translation is CSAPGQGADTQYF.

This clonotype was seen many times. The rearrangement links TRBV7-2 to TRBJ2-2; no clear D. Trimming left V 1 base short and J 3 bases short, with 12 bases between. The germline V gene has CDR1 SGHTA and CDR2 FQGNSA. This CDR3 has 16 amino acids. DNA of the CDR3: TGTGCCAGCAGCTTAGGCGGCAGCCGCTACACCGGGGAGCTGTTTTTT. This encodes CASSLGGSRYTGELFF.

On this clonotype itself: A much bigger clone sits one base away, suggesting this may be a read error. J is TRBJ2-5 and V is TRBV27; TRBD2 is a possible D gene (5 bases). Germline CDR1 and CDR2: MNHEY and SMNVEV (reference sequence). V was trimmed by 3 bases and J by 11 bases, leaving 16 bases between them. The CDR3 has 13 residues. The DNA of the CDR3 is TGTGCCAGCAGTTTCTTAGCCCGGGGTGAGCAGTACTTC. Translated, it gives CASSFLARGEQYF.

As regards this clonotype: The conserved closing phenylalanine or tryptophan is absent in this CDR3, likely reflecting a read error. The chain recombines TRBV5-1 with TRBJ2-5; TRBD2 agrees at 14 bases. Per germline, CDR1 SGHRS and CDR2 YFSETQ. Trimming cost V 4 bases and J 4 bases; bases outside gene matches: 9. The CDR3 is made up of 17 amino acids. As DNA, the CDR3 is TGCGCCAGCAGCCCGGGACTAGCGGGGGCTAGGGGAGAGACCCAGTACAAC. Residues: CASSPGLAGARGETQYN.

The CDR3 loop reads CASSFVRFQETQYF. In DNA, the CDR3 is TGTGCCAGCAGCTTTGTCCGTTTCCAAGAGACCCAGTACTTC. The chain joins TRBV7-2 to TRBJ2-5; D remains unclear. V lost 3 bases to trimming and J lost 1 base, with 9 bases between them. Germline assignment: CDR1 SGHTA and CDR2 FQGNSA. This CDR3 is built from 14 residues.